These 20 T cell receptor beta chains share one sample of origin, sequenced in a study of CD8+ T cells in alopecia areata. Reverse transcription of extracted RNA yielded cDNA, which provided the sequencing template. The data were produced by immunoSEQ multiplex PCR, yet TCRdb's version contains in-frame clones alone and is incomplete. Among about 200,000 clones listed, around three fifths were seen once. The specimen was CD4+ T cells sorted from blood, collected at week 0. The receptors stem from a human donor with alopecia areata.

The V gene is TRBV7-2, the J gene TRBJ2-1; 8 positions agree with TRBD2. The CDR3 is 16 residues long. Germline lookup yields CDR1 SGHTA and CDR2 FQGNSA. Trimming cost V 1 base and J 3 bases; bases outside gene matches: 5. The CDR3 loop is CASSLGGTSGYNEQFF. The CDR3 coding sequence is TGTGCCAGCAGCTTAGGTGGGACTAGTGGCTACAATGAGCAGTTCTTC.

Of note for this clone: The same CDR3 can be traced to other DNA sequences in this sample. J is TRBJ1-2 and V is TRBV29-1; D unresolved. Per the germline V gene, CDR1 is SQVTM and CDR2 is ANQGSEA. This CDR3 comprises 8 residues. V was clipped by 4 bases and J by 8 bases, with 2 bases between them. The CDR3 spells CSVGGYTF. The CDR3 DNA is TGCAGCGTTGGCGGCTACACCTTC. Supplemented by reference TRBV29-1 and TRBJ1-2, the full variable domain reads SAVISQKPSRDICQRGTSLTIQCQVDSQVTMMFWYRQQPGQSLTLIATANQGSEATYESGFVIDKFPISRPNLTFSTLTVSNMSPEDSSIYLCSVGGYTFGSGTRLTVV.

The genes are TRBV5-1 and TRBJ2-7, with 14 nucleotides matching TRBD2. With V trimmed by 4 bases and J by 5 bases, 2 bases remained unmatched. Germline V gene sequence: CDR1 SGHRS, CDR2 YFSETQ. CDR3 length: 14 residues. CDR3 region: CASSRTSGRNEQYF. CDR3 bases: TGCGCCAGCAGCCGGACTAGCGGGAGGAACGAGCAGTACTTC.

The chain recombines TRBV30 with TRBJ1-1; D gene uncertain. V lost 4 bases, J lost 12 bases, and 9 bases lay in between. The V gene's germline CDR1 is GTSNPN and CDR2 SVGIG (reference sequence). CDR3 size: 9 residues. The CDR3 region is CAWNRETFF. The CDR3 DNA is TGTGCCTGGAACCGGGAGACTTTCTTT. The whole variable domain, remainder taken from reference TRBV30 and TRBJ1-1, is SQTIHQWPATLVQPVGSPLSLECTVEGTSNPNLYWYRQAAGRGLQLLFYSVGIGQISSEVPQNLSASRPQDRQFILSSKKLLLSDSGFYLCAWNRETFFGQGTRLTVV.

This chain uses TRBV29-1 with TRBJ1-1; D remains ambiguous. There are 13 residues in the CDR3. The V and J ends lost 3 bases and 4 bases respectively, with 12 bases between them. Germline V gene data show CDR1 as SQVTM and CDR2 as ANQGSEA. The CDR3 loop reads CSVEIREGTEAFF. CDR3 DNA sequence: TGCAGCGTTGAGATCCGGGAGGGCACTGAAGCTTTCTTT.

The chain has TRBV29-1 and TRBJ1-2, with unresolved D. The CDR3 is made up of 14 amino acids. V dropped 3 bases and J dropped 4 bases, with 15 bases sitting between them. Germline V gives CDR1 SQVTM, CDR2 ANQGSEA. In nucleotides, the CDR3 is TGCAGCGTTGACAATACCCGCGGGCTCTATGGCTACACCTTC. This gives the protein CSVDNTRGLYGYTF.

This clone was observed a handful of times. The genes are TRBV29-1 and TRBJ2-5; D possibly corresponds to TRBD1 (5 bases). CDR3 length: 14 residues. Germline CDR1 and CDR2: SQVTM and ANQGSEA. Between the trimmed V and J ends, which lost 2 bases and 2 bases, there was a span of 12 bases. The chain's CDR3 is CSVESRGNQETQYF. CDR3 in DNA: TGCAGCGTTGAATCAAGGGGAAATCAAGAGACCCAGTACTTC.

The chain carries TRBV6-6 and TRBJ2-7; no clear D. V was pared by 5 bases and J by 4 bases, with 12 bases between. This CDR3 region has 13 residues. Per the germline V gene, CDR1 is MNHNY and CDR2 is SVGAGI (reference sequence). CDR3 DNA: TGTGCCAGCAGTACCGTAGGTACTTACGAGCAGTACTTC. Its translation: CASSTVGTYEQYF.

This clone has more than one count but fewer than ten. Other DNA sequences in the same sample also yield this CDR3. The chain joins TRBV18 to TRBJ1-5; perhaps TRBD1 as D (5 bases). The CDR3 is 13 residues long. Looked up from germline, CDR1 is KGHSH and CDR2 is LQKENI. Deletions cut 2 bases from V and 5 bases from J, with 7 bases between. DNA for the CDR3: TGTGCCAGCTCACCAGGGACGGATCAGCCCCAGCATTTT. Amino acid sequence: CASSPGTDQPQHF.

For the CDR3, the DNA is TGCAGCGTACCGTCGGGTAGCGGCAAAAACAATGAGCAGTTCTTC. It is translated as CSVPSGSGKNNEQFF. V gene TRBV29-1 combines with J gene TRBJ2-1, with D perhaps TRBD2 (6 bases). V lost 6 bases and J 5 bases, leaving 20 bases between the germline ends. CDR1 is SQVTM, CDR2 ANQGSEA, per germline. The CDR3 loop spans 15 amino acids.

This clone has a count of ten or more. V gene TRBV6-6 combines with J gene TRBJ2-1; a possible D gene is TRBD2 (5 bases). V shed 7 bases and J shed 5 bases, with 9 bases lying between them. This CDR3 contains 12 residues. CDR1 and CDR2 (germline): MNHNY, SVGAGI (reference sequence). Written as DNA, the CDR3 is TGTGCCAGCAACCACGGGGACAATGAGCAGTTCTTC. Its protein is CASNHGDNEQFF.

This clone has only one observation. V and J are TRBV30 and TRBJ1-2; possibly TRBD1 for D (5 bases). V was clipped by 0 bases and J by 6 bases, with 11 bases between them. The V gene's germline CDR1 is GTSNPN and CDR2 SVGIG (reference sequence). CDR3 length: 13 amino acids. CDR3 in DNA: TGTGCCTGGAGTGTACTGGGGGAGGATGGCTACACCTTC. Translation gives CAWSVLGEDGYTF. Full variable domain (rest looked up from reference TRBV30 and TRBJ1-2): SQTIHQWPATLVQPVGSPLSLECTVEGTSNPNLYWYRQAAGRGLQLLFYSVGIGQISSEVPQNLSASRPQDRQFILSSKKLLLSDSGFYLCAWSVLGEDGYTFGSGTRLTVV.

The chain is built from TRBV29-1 and TRBJ2-7, with 8 nucleotides matching TRBD2. With V trimmed by 5 bases and J by 4 bases, 10 bases remained unmatched. Per the germline V gene, CDR1 is SQVTM and CDR2 is ANQGSEA. The CDR3 totals 14 residues. The CDR3 DNA sequence: TGCAGCGTTATAGGCGGGAGGTCCGAATACGAGCAGTACTTC. Protein product: CSVIGGRSEYEQYF.

This rearrangement joins TRBV30 to TRBJ2-4, with 8 bases lining up with TRBD1. After removal of 0 bases from V and 3 bases from J, the junction contained 4 bases not matched to a gene. Germline V gives CDR1 GTSNPN, CDR2 SVGIG (reference sequence). CDR3 length: 15 residues. CDR3 DNA: TGTGCCTGGAGTGTCCAGGGGGCTGGCAAAAACATTCAGTACTTC. Encoded protein: CAWSVQGAGKNIQYF.

The chain uses TRBV15 and TRBJ2-7; no definite D call. This CDR3 contains 14 residues. V was pared by 1 base and J by 3 bases, with 10 bases between. The germline CDR1 and CDR2 sequences are LNHNV and YYDKDF (reference sequence). The CDR3 protein is CATSRGAEYYEQYF. CDR3 nucleotides: TGTGCCACCAGCAGAGGAGCTGAGTACTACGAGCAGTACTTC.

The CDR3 DNA reads as TGTGCCAGCAGCCGTACGCTGGGCAACACTGAAGCTTTCTTT. This encodes CASSRTLGNTEAFF. This rearrangement joins TRBV9 to TRBJ1-1, with D hard to call. Trimming took off 4 bases at V and 2 bases at J, with 12 bases between the two ends. The CDR3 extends over 14 amino acids. Germline CDR1 SGDLS, CDR2 YYNGEE.

This clone has a handful of counts. The rearrangement links TRBV29-1 to TRBJ1-2; TRBD1 is a possible D gene (5 bases). Trimming took off 3 bases at V and 4 bases at J, with 24 bases between the two ends. Germline V gene data show CDR1 as SQVTM and CDR2 as ANQGSEA. The CDR3 has 17 amino acids. The CDR3, as DNA: TGCAGCGTTGAGATGGCCACCGGGACTTTCCATCCCTATGGCTACACCTTC. It specifies CSVEMATGTFHPYGYTF.

V usage is TRBV6-6 and J usage is TRBJ2-7; no reliable D call. The germline CDR1 and CDR2 sequences are MNHNY and SVGAGI (reference sequence). CDR3 length: 16 residues. Trimming removed 8 bases at V and 0 bases at J, with 20 bases between. The CDR3 protein is CASGSKLLRASYEQYF. In DNA form, the CDR3 reads TGTGCCAGCGGTAGTAAGCTCCTTCGGGCCTCCTACGAGCAGTACTTC.

The chain joins TRBV15 to TRBJ1-2, with D tentatively TRBD1 (6 bases). Germline CDR1 and CDR2: LNHNV and YYDKDF (reference sequence). V lost 0 bases, J lost 5 bases, and 19 bases lay in between. The CDR3 covers 17 residues. This chain's CDR3 is CATSRDTGIPLRYGYTF. CDR3 sequence (DNA): TGTGCCACCAGCAGAGATACAGGGATCCCCCTTCGTTATGGCTACACCTTC.

This chain links TRBV30 with TRBJ2-7, with no clear D. V was trimmed by 3 bases and J by 5 bases, leaving 14 bases between them. Germline CDR1 GTSNPN, CDR2 SVGIG (reference sequence). This CDR3 contains 13 residues. The DNA of the CDR3 is TGTGCCTGGAGATTGGTTCGGGCCCACGAGCAGTACTTC. Amino acid sequence: CAWRLVRAHEQYF.